One and the same sample provided the 23 T cell receptor beta chains below, sequenced in a study of neurological immune-mediated disorders (dated by TCRdb to the late 2010s). Libraries came from 5' RACE. This sample was sequenced with an Illumina HiSeq 2500. In-frame beta chains were kept once TCRdb had trimmed the public reads at Q25 with fastp and called clones with MiXCR. CDR3 protein duplicates are merged, each entry listing the most common genes and DNA. The sample table records under 75,000 distinct CDR3 sequences; 5.2% of these occur just once. The ten most abundant clones make up around 6% of the sample. The sequenced sample was PBMCs. These receptors came from a human donor with multiple sclerosis. The donor label of this sample is uncertain.

This clonotype has a count of ten or more. This sequence joins TRBV20-1 and TRBJ1-5; no firm D call. The V and J ends lost 3 bases and 5 bases respectively, with 17 bases between them. The CDR3 runs 15 residues. Germline values: CDR1 DFQATT, CDR2 SNEGSKA (reference sequence). The CDR3 region has the DNA TGCAGTGCTAGGCTTCCGCTCAATAGGGATCAGCCCCAGCATTTT. The encoded protein is CSARLPLNRDQPQHF.

In its sample, this clonotype was seen many times. Since no conserved phenylalanine or tryptophan closes the CDR3, a read error is the likely cause. The V call is TRBV4-1, the J call TRBJ2-6, with a tentative D call TRBD1 (5 bases). Trimming left V 0 bases short and J 4 bases short, with 7 bases between. The germline V gene encodes CDR1 MGHRA and CDR2 YSYEKL. The CDR3 is 15 amino acids. The CDR3 region has the DNA TGCGCCAGCAGCCAAGATCCAGGGGGGGCCAACGTCCTGACTTTG. Its translation is CASSQDPGGANVLTL.

This clonotype was counted many times. This sequence joins TRBV7-2 and TRBJ1-4; the D is unclear. V shed 2 bases and J shed 6 bases, with 7 bases lying between them. Germline V gene lookup returns CDR1 SGHTA and CDR2 FQGNSA. The CDR3 is made up of 13 amino acids. CDR3 nucleotides: TGTGCCAGCAGCTTATATTTGGATGAAAAACTGTTTTTT. Translating gives CASSLYLDEKLFF.

This clonotype has ten or more counts. The CDR3 DNA sequence: TGCAGTGCAGGGAATGCCCGGGACTCCCAAGAGACCCAGTACTTC. Translation: CSAGNARDSQETQYF. The rearrangement links TRBV20-1 to TRBJ2-5, with a weak D call TRBD2 (6 bases). The germline V gene encodes CDR1 DFQATT and CDR2 SNEGSKA (reference sequence). Trimming pared 6 bases from V and 1 base from J, leaving 18 bases between. CDR3 length equals 15 residues.

This clonotype was seen only a few times. This chain links TRBV7-9 with TRBJ2-7; a weak D match, TRBD1 (5 bases). This CDR3 comprises 14 residues. The germline CDR1 and CDR2 sequences are SEHNR and FQNEAQ (reference sequence). Trimming stripped 4 bases from V and 0 bases from J, with 10 bases between. CDR3 coding DNA: TGTGCCAGCAGCTCCCAGACAGCCTCCTACGAGCAGTACTTC. It translates to CASSSQTASYEQYF.

At least ten counts were recorded for this clonotype. The chain has TRBV6-5 and TRBJ2-6, with D unresolved. Germline lookup yields CDR1 MNHEY and CDR2 SVGAGI. The CDR3 loop spans 14 amino acids. V shed 2 bases and J shed 1 base, with 3 bases lying between them. Here the CDR3 DNA reads TGTGCCAGCAGTTACGGGTCTGGGGCCAACGTCCTGACTTTC. Translation gives CASSYGSGANVLTF.

This clonotype was seen at least ten times. V gene TRBV7-2 combines with J gene TRBJ2-1, with 14 nucleotides matching TRBD2. V was pared by 6 bases and J by 0 bases, with 10 bases of the junction left unmatched. This CDR3 comprises 19 residues. In germline, CDR1 is SGHTA, CDR2 FQGNSA. The CDR3 loop reads CASRLGLAGGQSSYNEQFF. For the CDR3, the DNA is TGTGCCAGCAGGCTAGGACTAGCGGGGGGCCAGAGCTCCTACAATGAGCAGTTCTTC.

This clonotype was found many times. The chain carries TRBV4-1 and TRBJ2-3; 11 bases fit TRBD2. The V gene end was trimmed by 5 bases and the J gene end by 0 bases; junction bases not matched to a gene: 7. The germline gives CDR1 MGHRA, CDR2 YSYEKL. The CDR3 sequence is 17 residues long. The CDR3 protein is CASSSSSGGLSTDTQYF. CDR3 DNA: TGCGCCAGCAGCTCCTCTAGCGGGGGGCTCAGCACAGATACGCAGTATTTT.

This clonotype was recorded many times. The chain uses TRBV12-3 or TRBV12-4 and TRBJ2-2, with a weak D call TRBD2 (5 bases). The CDR3 runs 16 residues. The ends were cut back, 6 bases at V and 0 bases at J, with 14 bases in the middle. CDR3 region: CASRDRALANTGELFF. Written as DNA, the CDR3 is TGTGCCAGCAGGGATCGGGCACTAGCGAACACCGGGGAGCTGTTTTTT.

In this sample, this clonotype turned up many times. The chain joins TRBV29-1 to TRBJ1-1; D is perhaps TRBD1 (6 bases). Looked up from germline, CDR1 is SQVTM and CDR2 is ANQGSEA. The CDR3 is 14 amino acids. Trimming cost V 3 bases and J 1 base, with 12 bases left between them. CDR3 sequence: CSVEEGETNTEAFF. In DNA form, the CDR3 reads TGCAGCGTTGAGGAGGGGGAGACGAACACTGAAGCTTTCTTT.

This clonotype has a count of ten or more. The chain carries TRBV7-8 and TRBJ2-1, with 9 bases aligning to TRBD1. Germline V CDR1 and CDR2: SGHVS, FQNEAQ. This CDR3 is built from 17 residues. The trim removed 5 bases at V and 8 bases at J, leaving 16 bases unmatched. The CDR3 protein is CASSLPPGQGKFDEQFF. CDR3 sequence (DNA): TGTGCCAGCAGCCTTCCTCCGGGACAGGGTAAATTCGATGAGCAGTTCTTC.

This clonotype was counted at least ten times. This chain joins TRBV7-2 and TRBJ1-2, with a tentative D call TRBD1 (5 bases). The CDR3 contains 17 residues. Looked up from germline, CDR1 is SGHTA and CDR2 is FQGNSA. With 2 bases removed from V and 0 bases from J, the gap between germline ends came to 16 bases. The CDR3 region is CASSLRRGLSSNYGYTF. CDR3 coding DNA: TGTGCCAGCAGCTTAAGGAGGGGCTTGTCCTCTAACTATGGCTACACCTTC.

At least ten counts were recorded for this clonotype. This chain connects TRBV7-8 to TRBJ1-1; TRBD1 matches 8 bases. This CDR3 comprises 14 residues. The germline V gene has CDR1 SGHVS and CDR2 FQNEAQ. Unmatched junction bases numbered 8, after V lost 5 bases and J lost 6 bases. The CDR3 DNA reads TGTGCCAGCAGCAGCCAGGGGGCAGACGCTGAAGCTTTCTTT. This gives the protein CASSSQGADAEAFF. The entire variable domain, with the rest obtained from reference TRBV7-8 and TRBJ1-1, is as follows: GAGVSQSPRYKVAKRGQDVALRCDPISGHVSLFWYQQALGQGPEFLTYFQNEAQLDKSGLPSDRFFAERPEGSVSTLKIQRTQQEDSAVYLCASSSQGADAEAFFGQGTRLTVV.

This clonotype was counted many times. The chain recombines TRBV20-1 with TRBJ1-2; 10 nucleotides match TRBD1. The J segment lost 1 base and the V segment lost 5 bases, leaving 4 bases of the junction unmatched. Germline CDR1 is DFQATT and CDR2 is SNEGSKA (reference sequence). There are 14 residues in the CDR3. CDR3 in DNA: TGCAGTGCTTTGTGGGACAGGGGTAACTATGGCTACACCTTC. It codes for CSALWDRGNYGYTF.

There are many counts of this clonotype. This chain links TRBV5-1 with TRBJ2-7; D ambiguous. The CDR3 sequence is 15 residues long. The germline CDR1 and CDR2 sequences are SGHRS and YFSETQ. V lost 0 bases and J 6 bases, leaving 16 bases between the germline ends. The CDR3 protein is CASSLGPLQQGEQYF. CDR3 DNA: TGCGCCAGCAGCTTGGGTCCGCTCCAACAAGGCGAGCAGTACTTC. The full variable domain, with the rest looked up from reference TRBV5-1 and TRBJ2-7, is KAGVTQTPRYLIKTRGQQVTLSCSPISGHRSVSWYQQTPGQGLQFLFEYFSETQRNKGNFPGRFSGRQFSNSRSEMNVSTLELGDSALYLCASSLGPLQQGEQYFGPGTRLTVT.

This clonotype was seen repeatedly, ten times or more. V gene TRBV5-1 combines with J gene TRBJ1-6; 7 nucleotides match TRBD1. The J segment lost 7 bases and the V segment lost 3 bases, leaving 4 bases of the junction unmatched. This CDR3 spans 14 amino acids. Germline loops: CDR1 SGHRS, CDR2 YFSETQ. CDR3 protein: CASSSGQQNSPLHF. The CDR3 coding sequence is TGCGCCAGCAGCTCGGGACAGCAAAATTCACCCCTCCACTTT.

This clonotype has a count of ten or more. This sequence joins TRBV5-1 and TRBJ2-1; D gene ambiguous. CDR1 SGHRS and CDR2 YFSETQ come from the germline V gene. The length of the CDR3 is 12 residues. V lost 3 bases, J lost 7 bases, and 8 bases lay in between. For the CDR3, the DNA is TGCGCCAGCAGCTCCCCGGTGAATGAGCAGTTCTTC. As protein: CASSSPVNEQFF.

This clonotype was found many times. The chain combines TRBV14 with TRBJ2-1; D is uncertain. Per germline, CDR1 SGHDN and CDR2 FVKESK. The germline V and J ends were trimmed by 0 bases and 3 bases, with 6 bases remaining between them. The length of the CDR3 is 14 residues. The CDR3 nucleotides are TGTGCCAGCAGCCAAGAAGGCAGCTACAATGAGCAGTTCTTC. Translating it yields CASSQEGSYNEQFF.

In its sample, this clonotype was seen many times. The rearrangement joins TRBV10-3 to TRBJ2-7; D not resolved. V was shortened by 6 bases and J by 0 bases, with 9 bases between the two germline ends. CDR1 is ENHRY and CDR2 is SYGVKD in the germline V gene. This CDR3 comprises 13 residues. CDR3 sequence: CAIRGWGSYEQYF. CDR3 nucleotide sequence: TGTGCCATCAGGGGATGGGGCTCCTACGAGCAGTACTTC.

This clonotype was counted at least ten times. The gene calls are TRBV5-1 and TRBJ2-2; 9 bases are a match to TRBD1. With 4 bases clipped from V and 3 bases from J, the junction kept 4 bases outside the gene matches. The CDR3 loop spans 15 amino acids. CDR1 is SGHRS, CDR2 YFSETQ, per germline. The CDR3 DNA follows: TGCGCCAGCAGCATGGGACAGGGTGACACCGGGGAGCTGTTTTTT. Protein product: CASSMGQGDTGELFF.

V gene TRBV7-2 combines with J gene TRBJ2-7; no clear D. The length of the CDR3 is 14 residues. V lost 5 bases, J lost 2 bases, and 13 bases lay in between. Germline V lookup: CDR1 SGHTA, CDR2 FQGNSA. CDR3 coding DNA: TGTGCCAGCAGCCTCGGGCCAAATACCTACGAGCAGTACTTC. Translation: CASSLGPNTYEQYF.

At least ten counts were recorded for this clonotype. CDR3 in DNA: TGTGCCATCAGGCCCGGAGAGAAAAAGCGAGGCGAGCAGTACTTC. This sequence encodes CAIRPGEKKRGEQYF. This sequence joins TRBV10-3 and TRBJ2-7, with no clear D. Germline CDR1 and CDR2: ENHRY and SYGVKD. Trimming removed 6 bases from V and 6 bases from J, with 21 bases in between. The CDR3 is 15 residues long.

This clonotype was counted many times. DNA of the CDR3: TGTGCCAGCAGTCCCCGGACAGGGGATGGCTACACCTTC. Encoded protein: CASSPRTGDGYTF. This rearrangement joins TRBV12-3 or TRBV12-4 to TRBJ1-2, with TRBD1 identical over 9 bases. The CDR3 is 13 residues long. The trim removed 5 bases at V and 6 bases at J, leaving 4 bases unmatched.